These T cell receptor beta chains were read from a single sample in a study of blood T cell repertoires in COVID-19. Repertoires were generated with immunoSEQ multiplex PCR, while TCRdb's copy carries only in-frame clones and drops some. Of around 150,000 clones in the sample, roughly 73% are singletons; the top ten hold 2.5% to 3%. What was sequenced was peripheral blood. All receptors come from a man aged 65 to 79 with acute or convalescent COVID-19. Each CDR3 is given with its conserved first and last residue.

V gene	J gene	CDR3 protein
TRBV10-3	TRBJ2-2	CAISGGAGNTGELFF
TRBV4-3	TRBJ2-1	CASSQSVGTIGEQFF
TRBV14	TRBJ1-6	CASSLSTGDISPLHF
TRBV30	TRBJ1-5	CAFGGGNQPQHF
TRBV4-3	TRBJ2-3	CASRKGIGSTDTQYF
TRBV18	TRBJ2-1	CASSPSGEGISFF
TRBV5-1	TRBJ1-1	CASSQYRTNTEAFF
TRBV11-3	TRBJ2-7	CASSLIGYEQYF
TRBV11-3	TRBJ2-5	CASSFDPGLAGGETQYF
TRBV7-2	TRBJ1-3	CASQTDRGGSGNTIYF
TRBV27	TRBJ2-7	CASSFETGAFGEQYF
TRBV9	TRBJ1-3	CASSVEAGVGNTIYF
TRBV30	TRBJ1-2	CAWRTGALYF
TRBV27	TRBJ1-1	CASSWGTGMNTEAFF
TRBV27	TRBJ2-6	CASSLLSGANVLTF
TRBV14	TRBJ2-7	CASSQATGSTYEQYF
TRBV7-2	TRBJ1-5	CASSLGESGNQPQHF
TRBV29-1	TRBJ2-3	CSVDVQQADTQYF
TRBV6-6	TRBJ1-1	CASSYGTGRVTEAFF
TRBV6-5	TRBJ2-3	CASFRTGRADTQYF
TRBV11-2	TRBJ2-5	CASSLAGFETQYF
TRBV19	TRBJ1-3	CASSRTGARSGNTIYF
TRBV5-6	TRBJ2-3	CASSGTSGGLITDTQYF
TRBV19	TRBJ1-5	CASSTEQGARGINQPQHF
TRBV10-1	TRBJ1-2	CASSVTGANGYTF
TRBV27	TRBJ2-7	CASRTGTGPYEQYF
TRBV2	TRBJ1-1	CASSEAAEEAFF
TRBV6-5	TRBJ1-5	CASSTGSQRPQHF
TRBV2	TRBJ2-3	CASSEGYSGGLSDTQYF
TRBV29-1	TRBJ1-2	CSVHQGGESGYTF
TRBV6-5	TRBJ1-2	CASRYGGVEGYGYTF
TRBV7-2	TRBJ1-6	CASSLTRTGLNSPLHF
TRBV9	TRBJ1-5	CASSAGGNQPQHF
TRBV27	TRBJ1-4	CASSLGLGRGPEKLFF
TRBV7-2	TRBJ1-2	CASSPPQKQVYGYTF
TRBV19	TRBJ1-5	CASSIGASNQPQHF
TRBV5-1	TRBJ2-5	CASSIWTDQETQYF
TRBV7-9	TRBJ2-1	CASSLSQGASYNEQFF
TRBV11-3	TRBJ1-1	CASRPDQQGRYTEAFF
TRBV18	TRBJ1-3	CASSPSRDTRNTIYF
TRBV5-1	TRBJ1-4	CASSLGGTATNEKLFF
TRBV2	TRBJ2-3	CASTSGLAGGGDTQYF
TRBV6-6	TRBJ1-4	CASSLLQGTTNEKLFF